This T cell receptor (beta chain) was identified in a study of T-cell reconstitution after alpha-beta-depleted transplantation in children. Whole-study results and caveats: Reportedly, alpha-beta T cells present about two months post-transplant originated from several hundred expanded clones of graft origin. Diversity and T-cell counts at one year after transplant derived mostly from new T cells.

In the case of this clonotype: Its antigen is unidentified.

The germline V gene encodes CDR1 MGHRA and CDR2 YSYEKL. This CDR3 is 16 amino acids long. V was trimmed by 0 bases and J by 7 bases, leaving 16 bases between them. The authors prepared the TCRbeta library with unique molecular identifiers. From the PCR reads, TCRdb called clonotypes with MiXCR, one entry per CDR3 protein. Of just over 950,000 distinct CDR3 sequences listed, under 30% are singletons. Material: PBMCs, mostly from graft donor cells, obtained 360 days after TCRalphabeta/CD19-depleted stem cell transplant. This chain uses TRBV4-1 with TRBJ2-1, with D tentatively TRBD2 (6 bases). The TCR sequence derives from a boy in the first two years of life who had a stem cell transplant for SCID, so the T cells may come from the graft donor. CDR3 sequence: CASSQEAPLALNEQFF. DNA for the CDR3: TGCGCCAGCAGCCAAGAAGCCCCACTAGCTCTGAATGAGCAGTTCTTC.